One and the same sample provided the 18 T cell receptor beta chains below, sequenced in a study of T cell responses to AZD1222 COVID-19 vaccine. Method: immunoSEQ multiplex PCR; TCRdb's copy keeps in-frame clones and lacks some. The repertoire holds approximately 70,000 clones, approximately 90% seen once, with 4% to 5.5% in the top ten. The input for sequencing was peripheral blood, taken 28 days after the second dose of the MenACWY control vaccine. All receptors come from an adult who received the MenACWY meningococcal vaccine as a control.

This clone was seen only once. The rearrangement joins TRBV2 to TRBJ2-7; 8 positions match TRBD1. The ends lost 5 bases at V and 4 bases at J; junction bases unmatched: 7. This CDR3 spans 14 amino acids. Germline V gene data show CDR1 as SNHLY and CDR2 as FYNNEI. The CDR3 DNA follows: TGTGCCAGCAGTTTCACGGGACAGGCTTACGAGCAGTACTTC. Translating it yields CASSFTGQAYEQYF.

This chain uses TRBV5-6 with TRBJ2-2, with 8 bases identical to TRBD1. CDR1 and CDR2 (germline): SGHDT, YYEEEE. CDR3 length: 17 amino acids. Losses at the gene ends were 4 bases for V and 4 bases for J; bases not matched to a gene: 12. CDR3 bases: TGTGCCAGCAGCGGGGGAGGCAGGGGGCGCCTCACCGGGGAGCTGTTTTTT. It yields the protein CASSGGGRGRLTGELFF.

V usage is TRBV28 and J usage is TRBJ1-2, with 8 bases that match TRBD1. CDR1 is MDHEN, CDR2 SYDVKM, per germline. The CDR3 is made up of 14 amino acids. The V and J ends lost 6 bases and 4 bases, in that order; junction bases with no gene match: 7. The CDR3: CASRWDRPRYGYTF. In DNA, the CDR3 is TGTGCCAGCAGATGGGACAGGCCGCGCTATGGCTACACCTTC.

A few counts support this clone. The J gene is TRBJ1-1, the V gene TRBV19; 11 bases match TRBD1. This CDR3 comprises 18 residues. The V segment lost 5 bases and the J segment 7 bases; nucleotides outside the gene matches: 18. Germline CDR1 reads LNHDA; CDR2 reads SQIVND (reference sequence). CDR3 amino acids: CASSPSYGVGQGAGEAFF. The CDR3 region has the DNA TGTGCCAGTAGTCCGTCCTATGGGGTTGGACAGGGGGCGGGTGAAGCTTTCTTT.

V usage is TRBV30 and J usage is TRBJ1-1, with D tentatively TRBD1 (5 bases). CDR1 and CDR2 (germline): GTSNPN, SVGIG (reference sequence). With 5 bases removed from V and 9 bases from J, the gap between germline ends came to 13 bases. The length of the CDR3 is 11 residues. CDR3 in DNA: TGTGCCTGGCAGGAGAGGGGACAAGCTTTCTTT. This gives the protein CAWQERGQAFF. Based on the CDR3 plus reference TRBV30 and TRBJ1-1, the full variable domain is SQTIHQWPATLVQPVGSPLSLECTVEGTSNPNLYWYRQAAGRGLQLLFYSVGIGQISSEVPQNLSASRPQDRQFILSSKKLLLSDSGFYLCAWQERGQAFFGQGTRLTVV.

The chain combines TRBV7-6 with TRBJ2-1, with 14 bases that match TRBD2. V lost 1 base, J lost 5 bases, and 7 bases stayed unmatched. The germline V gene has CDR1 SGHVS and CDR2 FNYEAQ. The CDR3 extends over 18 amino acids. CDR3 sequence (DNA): TGTGCCAGCAGCTTAGGGGCGACTAGCGGGGGGGCCCACAATGAGCAGTTCTTC. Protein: CASSLGATSGGAHNEQFF.

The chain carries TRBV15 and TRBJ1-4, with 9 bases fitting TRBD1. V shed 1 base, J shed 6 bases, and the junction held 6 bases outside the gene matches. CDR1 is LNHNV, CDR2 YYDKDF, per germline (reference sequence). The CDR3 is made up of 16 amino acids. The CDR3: CATSRGWTGEDEKLFF. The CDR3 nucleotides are TGTGCCACCAGCAGAGGATGGACAGGGGAAGATGAAAAACTGTTTTTT.

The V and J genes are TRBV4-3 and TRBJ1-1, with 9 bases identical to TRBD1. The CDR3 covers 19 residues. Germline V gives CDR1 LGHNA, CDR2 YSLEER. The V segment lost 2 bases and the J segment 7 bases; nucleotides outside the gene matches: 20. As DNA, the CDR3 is TGCGCCAGCAGCCAATCCGTGGTACAGGGGGCCTTCTTGGACCTTGAAGCTTTCTTT. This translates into CASSQSVVQGAFLDLEAFF.

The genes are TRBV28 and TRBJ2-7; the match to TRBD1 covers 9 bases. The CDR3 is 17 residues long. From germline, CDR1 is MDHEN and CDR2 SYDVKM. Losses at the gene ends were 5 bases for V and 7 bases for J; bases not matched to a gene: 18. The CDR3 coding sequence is TGTGCCAGCAGTCTCCCCGGAGGGGGGACAGGGAAAAGGGAGCAGTACTTC. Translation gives CASSLPGGGTGKREQYF.

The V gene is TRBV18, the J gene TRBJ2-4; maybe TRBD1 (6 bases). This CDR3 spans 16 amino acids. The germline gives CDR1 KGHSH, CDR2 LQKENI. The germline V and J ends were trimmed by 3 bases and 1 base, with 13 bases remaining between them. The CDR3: CASSPYRVGAKNIQYF. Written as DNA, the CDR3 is TGTGCCAGCTCACCTTACAGGGTAGGGGCCAAAAACATTCAGTACTTC. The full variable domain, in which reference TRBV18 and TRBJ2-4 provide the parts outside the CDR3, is NAGVMQNPRHLVRRRGQEARLRCSPMKGHSHVYWYRQLPEEGLKFMVYLQKENIIDESGMPKERFSAEFPKEGPSILRIQQVVRGDSAAYFCASSPYRVGAKNIQYFGAGTRLSVL.

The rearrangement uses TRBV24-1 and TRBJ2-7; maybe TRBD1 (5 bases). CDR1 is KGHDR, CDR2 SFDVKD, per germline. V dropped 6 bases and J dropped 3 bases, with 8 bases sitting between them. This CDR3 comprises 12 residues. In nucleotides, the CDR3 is TGTGCCACCAGTCAAAGGGGCTACGAGCAGTACTTC. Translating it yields CATSQRGYEQYF.

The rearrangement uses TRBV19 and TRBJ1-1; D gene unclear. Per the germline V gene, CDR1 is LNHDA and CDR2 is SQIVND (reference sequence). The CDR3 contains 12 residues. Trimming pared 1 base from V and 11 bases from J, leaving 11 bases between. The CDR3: CASSIASGSAFF. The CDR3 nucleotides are TGTGCCAGTAGTATAGCAAGCGGATCCGCTTTCTTT.

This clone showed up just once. The CDR3 protein is CASTGVPYGYTF. In DNA form, the CDR3 reads TGTGCCAGCACAGGGGTCCCTTATGGCTACACCTTC. This chain connects TRBV28 to TRBJ1-2; D may be TRBD1 (6 bases). V was cut by 7 bases and J by 5 bases, with 11 bases left in between. This CDR3 region has 12 residues. CDR1 and CDR2 (germline): MDHEN, SYDVKM.

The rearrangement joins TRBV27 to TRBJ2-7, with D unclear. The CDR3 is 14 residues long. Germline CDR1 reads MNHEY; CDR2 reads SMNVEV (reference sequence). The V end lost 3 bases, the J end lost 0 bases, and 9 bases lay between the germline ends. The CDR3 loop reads CASSLAWSSYEQYF. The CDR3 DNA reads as TGTGCCAGCAGTTTGGCCTGGAGCTCCTACGAGCAGTACTTC.

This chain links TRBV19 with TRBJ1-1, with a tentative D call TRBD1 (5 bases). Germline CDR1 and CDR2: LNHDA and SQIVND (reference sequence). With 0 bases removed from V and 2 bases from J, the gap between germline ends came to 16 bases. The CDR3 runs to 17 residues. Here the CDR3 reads CASSIDNWGRINTEAFF. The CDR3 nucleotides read TGTGCCAGTAGTATAGATAATTGGGGGAGGATTAACACTGAAGCTTTCTTT.

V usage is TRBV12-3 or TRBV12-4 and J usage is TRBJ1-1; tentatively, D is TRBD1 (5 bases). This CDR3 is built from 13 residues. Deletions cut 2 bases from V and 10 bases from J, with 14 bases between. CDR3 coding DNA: TGTGCCAGCAGTTTAATCAGGGAGGGTTTAGCTTTCTTT. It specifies CASSLIREGLAFF.

CDR3 residues: CASSLEGSLELFF. The CDR3 nucleotides are TGTGCCAGCAGTTTAGAGGGGTCCCTAGAACTGTTTTTT. The chain has TRBV12-3 or TRBV12-4 and TRBJ1-4; tentatively, D is TRBD1 (5 bases). The CDR3 contains 13 residues. The ends were cut back, 1 base at V and 12 bases at J, with 12 bases in the middle.

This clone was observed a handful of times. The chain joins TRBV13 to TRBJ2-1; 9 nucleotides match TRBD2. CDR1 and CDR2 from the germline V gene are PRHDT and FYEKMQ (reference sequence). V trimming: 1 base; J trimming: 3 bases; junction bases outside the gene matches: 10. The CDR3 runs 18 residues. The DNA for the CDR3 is TGTGCCAGCAGCTTAGTTACCCAGCGGGGGGACCGCTACAATGAGCAGTTCTTC. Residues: CASSLVTQRGDRYNEQFF.